What follows are 32 T cell receptor beta chains derived from one specimen sequenced in a study of radiotherapy plus CTLA-4 blockade in lung cancer. This table comes from immunoSEQ multiplex PCR, and its TCRdb copy is limited to in-frame clones, with some not included. The sample contains approximately 40,000 clones, just over 85% of which appear only once. The sequencing used peripheral blood, collected from a patient treated with radiotherapy plus ipilimumab. Receptors were obtained from a human donor with non-small cell lung cancer whose response to radiotherapy plus ipilimumab could not be evaluated.

The chain links TRBV6-1 to TRBJ2-2, with a possible D match to TRBD1 (6 bases). The V gene's germline CDR1 is MNHNS and CDR2 SASEGT. The CDR3 loop spans 13 amino acids. V was pared by 7 bases and J by 11 bases, with 17 bases between. The CDR3 is CASTLGGRDELFF. As DNA, the CDR3 is TGTGCCAGCACCTTAGGGGGTCGGGACGAGCTGTTTTTT.

The rearrangement uses TRBV2 and TRBJ2-7; D is uncertain. Germline V lookup: CDR1 SNHLY, CDR2 FYNNEI. V dropped 6 bases and J dropped 2 bases, with 8 bases sitting between them. The CDR3 sequence is 12 residues long. This chain's CDR3 is CASRRETYEQYF. In DNA form, the CDR3 reads TGTGCCAGCAGACGCGAGACCTACGAGCAGTACTTC. The full variable domain, its missing parts supplied by reference TRBV2 and TRBJ2-7, is EPEVTQTPSHQVTQMGQEVILRCVPISNHLYFYWYRQILGQKVEFLVSFYNNEISEKSEIFDDQFSVERPDGSNFTLKIRSTKLEDSAMYFCASRRETYEQYFGPGTRLTVT.

This chain uses TRBV6-5 with TRBJ1-2, with TRBD1 matching 8 bases. Germline V CDR1 and CDR2: MNHEY, SVGAGI. J gave up 5 bases and V 2 bases, and 4 bases lay outside the gene matches. The CDR3 is 14 amino acids. This chain's CDR3 is CASSYLDRGYGYTF. The DNA for the CDR3 is TGTGCCAGCAGTTACCTTGACAGGGGATATGGCTACACCTTC.

The J gene is TRBJ2-3, the V gene TRBV5-1, with no clear D. CDR1 and CDR2 (germline): SGHRS, YFSETQ. V shed 5 bases and J shed 5 bases, with 9 bases lying between them. The CDR3 extends over 12 amino acids. The CDR3 DNA follows: TGCGCCAGCAGTCCAGCAGGAGATACGCAGTATTTT. Residues: CASSPAGDTQYF.

The chain uses TRBV28 and TRBJ2-7, with a tentative D call TRBD2 (6 bases). Between the trimmed V and J ends, which lost 10 bases and 4 bases, there was a span of 11 bases. This CDR3 is built from 11 residues. Looked up from germline, CDR1 is MDHEN and CDR2 is SYDVKM. CDR3 in amino acids: CATGGEYEQYF. CDR3 sequence (DNA): TGTGCCACCGGAGGGGAATACGAGCAGTACTTC. The whole variable domain, filled in from reference TRBV28 and TRBJ2-7, reads DVKVTQSSRYLVKRTGEKVFLECVQDMDHENMFWYRQDPGLGLRLIYFSYDVKMKEKGDIPEGYSVSREKKERFSLILESASTNQTSMYLCATGGEYEQYFGPGTRLTVT.

The J gene is TRBJ2-7, the V gene TRBV7-2; D is possibly TRBD1 (6 bases). Trimming left V 5 bases short and J 0 bases short, with 14 bases between. The CDR3 has 15 amino acids. The germline V gene encodes CDR1 SGHTA and CDR2 FQGNSA. The CDR3 region is CASSRTRTVSYEQYF. The CDR3 nucleotides read TGTGCCAGCAGCCGAACCAGGACAGTCTCCTACGAGCAGTACTTC.

This chain connects TRBV11-2 to TRBJ2-7, with D maybe TRBD2 (8 bases). V shed 5 bases and J shed 3 bases, with 26 bases lying between them. This CDR3 is 18 amino acids long. Germline V gene lookup returns CDR1 SGHAT and CDR2 FQNNGV. The CDR3 here is CASSPINRGGAGGYEQYF. The CDR3, as DNA: TGTGCCAGCAGCCCGATTAACAGGGGCGGGGCGGGGGGCTACGAGCAGTACTTC.

This chain links TRBV19 with TRBJ1-2; tentatively, D is TRBD1 (5 bases). This CDR3 comprises 14 residues. The germline gives CDR1 LNHDA, CDR2 SQIVND (reference sequence). Between the trimmed V and J ends, which lost 7 bases and 3 bases, there was a span of 15 bases. The CDR3 DNA sequence: TGTGCCAGTACGGGGGGGTTCAGAGACTATGGCTACACCTTC. Translating it yields CASTGGFRDYGYTF. Full variable domain (rest looked up from reference TRBV19 and TRBJ1-2): DGGITQSPKYLFRKEGQNVTLSCEQNLNHDAMYWYRQDPGQGLRLIYYSQIVNDFQKGDIAEGYSVSREKKESFPLTVTSAQKNPTAFYLCASTGGFRDYGYTFGSGTRLTVV.

The chain links TRBV11-2 to TRBJ2-1; maybe TRBD2 (6 bases). The V gene lost 0 bases and the J gene lost 10 bases, with 13 bases spanning the gap. This CDR3 comprises 14 residues. Germline V gene sequence: CDR1 SGHAT, CDR2 FQNNGV. This CDR3 is CASSLDRGTSEQFF. The CDR3 DNA reads as TGTGCCAGCAGCTTAGACCGCGGGACCTCGGAGCAGTTCTTC.

This clone has only one observation. V is TRBV9 and J is TRBJ2-7; 8 positions match TRBD2. This CDR3 has 15 amino acids. The V gene's germline CDR1 is SGDLS and CDR2 YYNGEE. V trimming: 2 bases; J trimming: 2 bases; junction bases outside the gene matches: 6. CDR3 nucleotides: TGTGCCAGCAGCGTGTCTAGCGGGTTCGCCTACGAGCAGTACTTC. Its protein product is CASSVSSGFAYEQYF.

The V call is TRBV16, the J call TRBJ2-7; D is undetermined. The CDR3 runs 14 residues. Trimming stripped 1 base from V and 1 base from J, with 8 bases between. Per germline, CDR1 KGHSY and CDR2 FQNENV. The CDR3 reads CASSQFAGSYEQYF. In DNA, the CDR3 is TGTGCCAGCAGCCAATTTGCAGGATCCTACGAGCAGTACTTC.

This clone was found once. The J gene is TRBJ2-1, the V gene TRBV7-3; TRBD2 matches 8 bases. Trimming took 2 bases from V and 3 from J; bases not matched to a gene: 3. CDR3 size: 15 residues. Per the germline V gene, CDR1 is SGHTA and CDR2 is FQGTGA. The CDR3 loop reads CASSLDTSGYNEQFF. CDR3 nucleotides: TGTGCCAGCAGCTTAGATACTAGCGGCTACAATGAGCAGTTCTTC.

The chain uses TRBV11-2 and TRBJ1-3; D might be TRBD1 (5 bases). The CDR3 runs 15 residues. With 5 bases removed from V and 1 base from J, the gap between germline ends came to 12 bases. The germline V gene encodes CDR1 SGHAT and CDR2 FQNNGV. The DNA for the CDR3 is TGTGCCAGCAGCCGCGGGGGACCTTCTGGAAACACCATATATTTT. It codes for CASSRGGPSGNTIYF.

Note on this clone: Mismatch with germline at one junction end may stem from a read error. This chain joins TRBV7-8 and TRBJ2-2; 8 bases agree with TRBD2. The CDR3 length is 18 residues. In germline, CDR1 is SGHVS, CDR2 FQNEAQ. CDR3 loop: CASTLREGGPPNTGELFF. The CDR3 nucleotides read TGTGCCAGCACCTTACGGGAGGGCGGCCCCCCGAACACCGGGGAGCTGTTTTTT.

The V gene is TRBV6-6, the J gene TRBJ2-7; unclear D gene. CDR1 MNHNY and CDR2 SVGAGI come from the germline V gene (reference sequence). The V end lost 5 bases, the J end lost 1 base, and 9 bases lay between the germline ends. This CDR3 is built from 13 residues. In nucleotides, the CDR3 is TGTGCCAGCAGTCTCCAAGCATCCTACGAGCAGTACTTC. Translated: CASSLQASYEQYF.

This sequence joins TRBV28 and TRBJ2-7; D gene uncertain. Trimming stripped 3 bases from V and 2 bases from J, with 11 bases between. Per germline, CDR1 MDHEN and CDR2 SYDVKM. The CDR3 consists of 14 residues. This CDR3 is CASSFPQTAYEQYF. CDR3 bases: TGTGCCAGCAGTTTCCCACAAACCGCCTACGAGCAGTACTTC. Variable domain in full (rest from reference TRBV28 and TRBJ2-7): DVKVTQSSRYLVKRTGEKVFLECVQDMDHENMFWYRQDPGLGLRLIYFSYDVKMKEKGDIPEGYSVSREKKERFSLILESASTNQTSMYLCASSFPQTAYEQYFGPGTRLTVT.

The chain uses TRBV2 and TRBJ2-1; 11 bases are a match to TRBD2. The V gene end was trimmed by 7 bases and the J gene end by 10 bases; junction bases not matched to a gene: 12. Looked up from germline, CDR1 is SNHLY and CDR2 is FYNNEI. The CDR3 consists of 15 residues. The CDR3 DNA is TGTGCCAGCAAGGGCATAGCGGGGGGGCCGGGAGAGCAGTTCTTC. The encoded protein is CASKGIAGGPGEQFF.

The chain recombines TRBV7-3 with TRBJ2-2; no firm D call. This CDR3 comprises 14 residues. Germline values: CDR1 SGHTA, CDR2 FQGTGA. The germline V and J ends were trimmed by 1 base and 5 bases, with 8 bases remaining between them. The CDR3: CASSLSRLTGELFF. The CDR3 coding sequence is TGTGCCAGCAGCTTAAGCAGACTGACCGGGGAGCTGTTTTTT.

This chain connects TRBV27 to TRBJ1-2, with TRBD1 identical over 9 bases. Per germline, CDR1 MNHEY and CDR2 SMNVEV (reference sequence). The CDR3 runs 19 residues. J gave up 3 bases and V 3 bases, and 17 bases lay outside the gene matches. In DNA form, the CDR3 reads TGTGCCAGCAGTTTCCTGGGTCGGGGAAGGGACAGGGCCTACTATGGCTACACCTTC. Protein sequence: CASSFLGRGRDRAYYGYTF.

The chain links TRBV6-1 to TRBJ1-2, with D possibly being TRBD1 (5 bases). Germline V gene lookup returns CDR1 MNHNS and CDR2 SASEGT. There are 12 residues in the CDR3. Trimming pared 10 bases from V and 8 bases from J, leaving 17 bases between. In nucleotides, the CDR3 is TGTGCCACTGACGGGACGGCGGGAGGCTACACCTTC. Protein: CATDGTAGGYTF.

This clone is a singleton in its sample. The rearrangement joins TRBV15 to TRBJ2-3, with D possibly being TRBD2 (5 bases). The germline V and J ends were trimmed by 0 bases and 4 bases, with 14 bases remaining between them. CDR3 size: 16 residues. In germline, CDR1 is LNHNV, CDR2 YYDKDF (reference sequence). The CDR3 sequence is CATSRDHMWGADTQYF. CDR3 coding DNA: TGTGCCACCAGCAGAGATCACATGTGGGGAGCAGATACGCAGTATTTT.

The V gene is TRBV29-1, the J gene TRBJ2-3, with 8 bases matching TRBD2. Germline CDR1 SQVTM, CDR2 ANQGSEA. J was trimmed by 4 bases and V by 6 bases; bases with no gene match: 21. The CDR3 totals 18 residues. DNA of the CDR3: TGCAGCGTCCCCAGCGCGCGGGGGGCTTACTACTCGTCAGATACGCAGTATTTT. Its protein is CSVPSARGAYYSSDTQYF.

This clone was seen a handful of times. This chain joins TRBV6-6 and TRBJ2-7, with TRBD2 as a possible D gene (5 bases). CDR1 is MNHNY, CDR2 SVGAGI, per germline (reference sequence). V lost 4 bases and J lost 2, with 18 bases in between. The CDR3 is 16 residues long. CDR3 protein: CASSLGRGRSTYEQYF. CDR3 nucleotide sequence: TGTGCCAGCAGTTTAGGGCGAGGGCGGTCCACCTACGAGCAGTACTTC.

This rearrangement joins TRBV9 to TRBJ2-1, with D possibly matching TRBD1 (8 bases). This CDR3 region has 17 residues. Germline V lookup: CDR1 SGDLS, CDR2 YYNGEE. V lost 4 bases to trimming and J lost 5 bases, with 22 bases between them. CDR3 nucleotide sequence: TGTGCCAGCAGCACCGCTACAGGGGGGGCATCACACAATGAGCAGTTCTTC. It translates to CASSTATGGASHNEQFF.

This clone has just a few counts. This rearrangement joins TRBV7-8 to TRBJ2-7; tentatively, D is TRBD1 (5 bases). Between the trimmed V and J ends, which lost 3 bases and 6 bases, there was a span of 18 bases. The CDR3 extends over 15 amino acids. The V gene's germline CDR1 is SGHVS and CDR2 FQNEAQ. The CDR3 region is CASSFQGHRLSEQYF. The CDR3 nucleotides read TGTGCCAGCAGCTTTCAGGGTCACCGACTTTCCGAGCAGTACTTC.

V is TRBV4-3 and J is TRBJ1-2; TRBD1 matches at 10 bases. CDR1 is LGHNA and CDR2 is YSLEER in the germline V gene. J was trimmed by 8 bases and V by 3 bases; bases with no gene match: 18. The length of the CDR3 is 18 residues. The CDR3 nucleotides are TGCGCCAGCAGCCAGCAGCCCTACCGGGACAGGGGACAAGGAGGCTACACCTTC. Translating it yields CASSQQPYRDRGQGGYTF.

The rearrangement joins TRBV28 to TRBJ2-5; no firm D call. Between the trimmed V and J ends, which lost 3 bases and 4 bases, there was a span of 12 bases. The CDR3 is 14 amino acids. CDR1 and CDR2 from the germline V gene are MDHEN and SYDVKM. The CDR3 reads CASSLKHSRETQYF. Written as DNA, the CDR3 is TGTGCCAGCAGTTTGAAACACAGCCGAGAGACCCAGTACTTC. The full variable domain, completed using reference TRBV28 and TRBJ2-5, is DVKVTQSSRYLVKRTGEKVFLECVQDMDHENMFWYRQDPGLGLRLIYFSYDVKMKEKGDIPEGYSVSREKKERFSLILESASTNQTSMYLCASSLKHSRETQYFGPGTRLLVL.

The chain combines TRBV7-6 with TRBJ1-6; a possible D gene is TRBD1 (6 bases). CDR3 length: 16 amino acids. V was clipped by 4 bases and J by 7 bases, with 17 bases between them. Looked up from germline, CDR1 is SGHVS and CDR2 is FNYEAQ. This CDR3 is CASSSGAGGENSPLHF. The DNA of the CDR3 is TGTGCCAGCAGCTCCGGGGCGGGGGGCGAGAATTCACCCCTCCACTTT.

This sequence joins TRBV19 and TRBJ2-6, with TRBD1 matching 9 bases. J was trimmed by 0 bases and V by 6 bases; bases with no gene match: 6. The V gene's germline CDR1 is LNHDA and CDR2 SQIVND (reference sequence). CDR3 size: 17 residues. CDR3 sequence reads: CASRKDRGNSGANVLTF. CDR3 DNA sequence: TGTGCCAGTAGGAAGGACAGGGGAAACTCTGGGGCCAACGTCCTGACTTTC.

The rearrangement joins TRBV12-2 to TRBJ2-2; the table gives TRBD2 as D, unverified against the DNA. TRBV12-2 is classified as a pseudogene. CDR3 length equals 17 residues. CDR3 DNA: TGTGCAAGTCGCCAACCAACGACTATGACGCCGCCCGGGGAGCTGTTTTTT. This encodes CASRQPTTMTPPGELFF.

The CDR3 loop reads CASSMAHDRANYGYTF. In nucleotides, the CDR3 is TGTGCCAGTAGTATGGCCCATGACAGAGCTAACTATGGCTACACCTTC. The chain uses TRBV19 and TRBJ1-2, with D tentatively TRBD1 (5 bases). CDR3 length: 16 residues. Trimming shortened V by 3 bases and J by 0 bases, and 14 bases separated the two germline ends. Germline V gene sequence: CDR1 LNHDA, CDR2 SQIVND (reference sequence).

The V call is TRBV18, the J call TRBJ2-5; 8 positions match TRBD1. V lost 5 bases, J lost 1 base, and 9 bases stayed unmatched. The CDR3 length is 16 residues. Germline-derived CDR1 and CDR2 are KGHSH and LQKENI. The CDR3 region has the DNA TGTGCCAGCTCAAAGACAGGGGCCTCGGCCCAAGAGACCCAGTACTTC. Translated, it gives CASSKTGASAQETQYF.